The 9 T cell receptor beta chains reported below all come from one sample, sequenced in a study of T-cell memory formation after mild COVID-19. TCRdb re-called the 5' RACE reads with MiXCR, one entry per CDR3 protein. This table holds 250,000 or so distinct CDR3 sequences, 9.4% found once. Sample: PBMCs or a T cell subset sorted from them (not recorded which). These receptors came from a man between 18 and 29 years old who had mild COVID-19 (a few samples of this study predate the infection). Cell type and time point are not known.

CDR3 region: CATSGGVQDSPLHF. CDR3 DNA sequence: TGTGCCACCAGCGGCGGGGTCCAGGATTCACCCCTCCACTTT. The J gene is TRBJ1-6, the V gene TRBV15; no firm D call. The CDR3 covers 14 residues. Germline lookup yields CDR1 LNHNV and CDR2 YYDKDF (reference sequence). Trimming pared 5 bases from V and 8 bases from J, leaving 13 bases between.

The rearrangement joins TRBV19 to TRBJ2-1; no clear D gene. Germline loops: CDR1 LNHDA, CDR2 SQIVND (reference sequence). The CDR3 is 13 amino acids. Trimming left V 1 base short and J 10 bases short, with 11 bases between. CDR3 in DNA: TGTGCCAGTAGTATAGTAGGTTTTGGGGAGCAGTTCTTC. As protein: CASSIVGFGEQFF.

This clonotype was detected only a few times. The chain joins TRBV29-1 to TRBJ2-5; TRBD1 might be the D (6 bases). CDR1 SQVTM and CDR2 ANQGSEA come from the germline V gene. This CDR3 has 12 amino acids. Trimming removed 7 bases from V and 7 bases from J, with 16 bases in between. This chain's CDR3 is CSASATGATQYF. The CDR3 DNA reads as TGCAGCGCGTCCGCGACAGGCGCGACCCAGTACTTC.

This clonotype was counted a few times. This sequence joins TRBV28 and TRBJ1-1, with a possible D match to TRBD1 (5 bases). The CDR3 is made up of 12 amino acids. Trimming removed 6 bases at V and 5 bases at J, with 10 bases between. Germline V CDR1 and CDR2: MDHEN, SYDVKM. In DNA, the CDR3 is TGTGCCAGCAGGGGGCTGGTAACTGAAGCTTTCTTT. The encoded protein is CASRGLVTEAFF. The full variable domain, in which reference TRBV28 and TRBJ1-1 provide the parts outside the CDR3, is DVKVTQSSRYLVKRTGEKVFLECVQDMDHENMFWYRQDPGLGLRLIYFSYDVKMKEKGDIPEGYSVSREKKERFSLILESASTNQTSMYLCASRGLVTEAFFGQGTRLTVV.

This clonotype was picked up a small number of times. The gene calls are TRBV5-1 and TRBJ2-3; no clear D gene. CDR1 and CDR2 (germline): SGHRS, YFSETQ. V was shortened by 3 bases and J by 0 bases, with 14 bases between the two germline ends. CDR3 size: 16 residues. For the CDR3, the DNA is TGCGCCAGCAGCTGGCGGTCTGTTTCTAGCACAGATACGCAGTATTTT. It is translated as CASSWRSVSSTDTQYF.

The chain carries TRBV6-5 and TRBJ2-5; D gene uncertain. Trimming removed 5 bases at V and 4 bases at J, with 11 bases between. Germline CDR1 is MNHEY and CDR2 is SVGAGI. This CDR3 spans 13 amino acids. The CDR3 reads CASSVRSAETQYF. The CDR3 region has the DNA TGTGCCAGCAGTGTTCGATCGGCAGAGACCCAGTACTTC.

This chain joins TRBV20-1 and TRBJ1-1; 7 nucleotides match TRBD1. CDR1 is DFQATT and CDR2 is SNEGSKA in the germline V gene (reference sequence). The CDR3 contains 15 residues. J gave up 3 bases and V 1 base, and 8 bases lay outside the gene matches. The CDR3 here is CSARVAGGQDTEAFF. Here the CDR3 DNA reads TGCAGTGCTAGAGTTGCAGGGGGTCAGGACACTGAAGCTTTCTTT.

This clonotype has at least ten counts. This chain uses TRBV20-1 with TRBJ1-2; possible D gene TRBD1, 5 bases. The length of the CDR3 is 14 residues. Germline CDR1 and CDR2: DFQATT and SNEGSKA (reference sequence). Trimming stripped 3 bases from V and 4 bases from J, with 15 bases between. In DNA form, the CDR3 reads TGCAGTGCTAGCGCCCTGGGGGGGATCTATGGCTACACCTTC. This encodes CSASALGGIYGYTF.

The V and J genes are TRBV14 and TRBJ2-3; TRBD1 agrees at 8 bases. Trimming at V came to 0 bases and at J to 1 base, leaving 3 bases not matched to a gene. This CDR3 is 16 amino acids long. The germline V gene has CDR1 SGHDN and CDR2 FVKESK. Here the CDR3 DNA reads TGTGCCAGCAGCCAAGATTCGGACAGGGGCACAGATACGCAGTATTTT. It yields the protein CASSQDSDRGTDTQYF.